The entry that follows covers one T cell receptor (beta chain) sequence. Its cognate antigen has yet to be identified. One base away there is no much larger clone; base qualities are not given. The identical CDR3 is also encoded by other nucleotide sequences in the sample. Whole blood was collected in K2EDTA tubes by collaborating institutions according to the institutions' own protocols. For TCRbeta analysis, collaborators shipped samples in one of three forms: frozen whole blood, isolated PBMCs, or DNA extracted from either of those sample types. This record comes from a study of blood T cell repertoires in COVID-19 (dated by TCRdb to about 2020). Regarding the complete study: Samples from collaborators originated in the United States, Italy and Spain and spanned both the acute and convalescent phases of COVID-19. The prospective study material was composed of cDNA or gDNA derived from T cells, B-cell-depleted T cells, or PBMCs. Deeply sampled blood TCRbeta repertoires from subjects exposed to, actively infected with, or recovered from COVID-19 were included in the dataset. The repertoires were released in a freely available public database meant as a resource for research on the immune response to SARS-CoV-2. The samples were drawn from two sources: the first 160 participants of the ongoing ImmuneRACE study, and 1,000 to 1,500 subjects contributed by 6 global collaborators. The sample metadata nearly always contained a de-identified subject ID, COVID-19 status, age in years and sex. Where HLA class I and class II types were available, the types were taken from metadata supplied by the sample provider, not from assay-based typing. The paper's findings and limits, for the study overall: The amount of clinical and demographic metadata varied by source and participant and was provided uncurated.

From its cysteine to its phenylalanine, the CDR3 spans 12 amino acids. The read is trimmed to its CDR3 DNA, 36 bases read in frame from base 1. Per the germline V gene (reference sequence), GTSNPN is the CDR1 and SVGIG is the CDR2. V ends up 1 base short and J 5 bases short, with an unmatched junction base count of 1. TCRbeta CDR3 regions were amplified from genomic DNA by means of the immunoSEQ Assay, a bias-controlled multiplex PCR. Regarding the original processing steps: The number of nucleated cells in each sample was estimated from the amplification of reference gene primers within the assay. To quantify the absolute abundance of each unique TCRbeta CDR3 rearrangement, sequence reads were collapsed and filtered. For each sample, productive Simpson clonality was calculated as the square root of Simpson's diversity index over productive rearrangements. TCRdb re-hosts the immuneACCESS table, in-frame sequences only. Its copies lack some clones; in the studies checked, an unresolved V gene accounts for under half of them, and the cause for the rest is not known. From that table come the V and J calls and clone size; the DNA was used to work out D and trimming. This sample has about 43,000 clones in its table, and about 80% of those were observed once. About 22% of the sample rests with the top ten.

Recombination linked TRBV30 to TRBJ1-2, with 7 bases matching TRBD1. The material sequenced was peripheral blood. This TCR was sampled from a woman aged 60-75 years with acute or convalescent COVID-19. Here the CDR3 is given as CAWSGQGYGYTF. The nucleotide sequence is TGTGCCTGGAGTGGACAGGGATATGGCTACACCTTC.